The 6 T cell receptor beta chains below were found in one sample sequenced in a study of T cell responses to AZD1222 COVID-19 vaccine. Produced via immunoSEQ multiplex PCR; TCRdb's table is partial and in-frame only. The profile covers around 150,000 clones, with under 95% appearing a single time and under 6% taken by the ten largest. Material: peripheral blood, obtained 28 days after the second AZD1222 dose. Source of these receptors: an adult who received the AZD1222 COVID-19 vaccine.

The chain uses TRBV2 and TRBJ1-1; 8 nucleotides match TRBD1. The CDR3 covers 13 residues. V shed 8 bases, J shed 0 bases, and the junction held 2 bases outside the gene matches. Germline V lookup: CDR1 SNHLY, CDR2 FYNNEI. CDR3 nucleotide sequence: TGTGCCAGCTCGACAGGGGTGAACACTGAAGCTTTCTTT. It encodes CASSTGVNTEAFF.

This chain joins TRBV7-9 and TRBJ2-3, with 11 bases identical to TRBD2. CDR3 length equals 18 residues. Germline trimming cut 5 bases from V and 4 bases from J; bases unmatched to any gene: 14. Per germline, CDR1 SEHNR and CDR2 FQNEAQ (reference sequence). CDR3 sequence: CASSTGTSGLGAADTQYF. The CDR3 nucleotides read TGTGCCAGCAGCACCGGGACTAGCGGCCTTGGAGCGGCAGATACGCAGTATTTT.

The chain is built from TRBV6-5 and TRBJ1-4; D is unresolved. The ends were cut back, 0 bases at V and 3 bases at J, with 8 bases in the middle. This CDR3 region has 15 residues. The V gene's germline CDR1 is MNHEY and CDR2 SVGAGI. CDR3 nucleotides: TGTGCCAGCAGTTACTCGAGGCTTTCTAATGAAAAACTGTTTTTT. Its protein is CASSYSRLSNEKLFF.

The chain recombines TRBV6-5 with TRBJ1-3; the D is unclear. The CDR3 sequence is 16 residues long. Per germline, CDR1 MNHEY and CDR2 SVGAGI. V was cut by 3 bases and J by 0 bases, with 12 bases left in between. The chain's CDR3 is CASSYSSGNSGNTIYF. The CDR3 DNA follows: TGTGCCAGCAGTTATTCCTCGGGGAACTCTGGAAACACCATATATTTT.

This clone came up a few times. V is TRBV7-9 and J is TRBJ2-7, with D perhaps TRBD2 (6 bases). V shed 3 bases and J shed 7 bases, with 10 bases lying between them. This CDR3 is built from 12 residues. Germline V gene data show CDR1 as SEHNR and CDR2 as FQNEAQ (reference sequence). CDR3 nucleotides: TGTGCCAGCAGCTTGGGGGGAGCGGAGCAGTACTTC. Translating gives CASSLGGAEQYF.

The chain is built from TRBV2 and TRBJ2-1; TRBD2 might be the D (5 bases). The CDR3 is made up of 17 amino acids. V was pared by 2 bases and J by 6 bases, with 20 bases between. The V gene's germline CDR1 is SNHLY and CDR2 FYNNEI. CDR3 loop: CASSEMRAGSPLNEQFF. The CDR3 bases are TGTGCCAGCAGTGAAATGAGGGCGGGCAGCCCTCTCAATGAGCAGTTCTTC.